This entry concerns a single TCR beta chain. What it binds is not known. This sample was included in a study of T cell repertoires in ileal Crohn's disease. The wider study: Approximately 32% were active smokers at surgery; median disease duration was approximately 8.5 years. About half received postoperative treatment, some ten with thiopurines and roughly 20 anti-TNF. Regarding the study as a whole: Mucosal expansions were suggested to be mainly CD8 T cells.

TCRdb's table, derived via immunoSEQ multiplex PCR, lists solely in-frame clones and lacks some. Among 4,500 to 7,000 clones listed, approximately 80% were seen once. CDR1 is SGHVS and CDR2 is FQNEAQ in the germline V gene. The CDR3 loop spans 12 amino acids. V was shortened by 1 base and J by 7 bases, with 7 bases between the two germline ends. Time point indicated: inflamed ileum from the surgical specimen. The chain recombines TRBV7-8 with TRBJ1-2; D is unclear. The source of this sequence is an adult with Crohn's disease. Input material: ileal tissue. CDR3 coding DNA: TGTGCCAGCAGCTTAGGGGGTGGTGGCTACACCTTC. It encodes CASSLGGGGYTF.